This entry lists 5 T cell receptor beta chains sequenced from one sample in a study of blood T cell repertoires in COVID-19 (dated by TCRdb to between 2020 and 2021). Library prep was done by the immunoSEQ multiplex PCR assay. TCRdb took over this immuneACCESS table, retaining in-frame rearrangements with V and J assigned. Such tables are incomplete; in checked studies, under half of the missing clones stem from an unresolved V gene, and the remainder is unexplained. In this sample the table shows some 200,000 clones, about 89% of which occur a single time. The leading ten clones occupy around 2.5% of the sample. The specimen was peripheral blood. All receptors come from a man between 35 and 55 years old with active or convalescent COVID-19.

This clone has just one count. V and J are TRBV9 and TRBJ1-5, with 7 bases that match TRBD1. V shed 3 bases and J 0 bases; nucleotides not matched to a gene: 6. CDR1 is SGDLS and CDR2 is YYNGEE in the germline V gene. The CDR3 runs to 16 residues. DNA of the CDR3: TGTGCCAGCAGCGGAGGGACAGACCTTAGCAATCAGCCCCAGCATTTT. Protein: CASSGGTDLSNQPQHF.

This chain connects TRBV27 to TRBJ2-1; a possible D gene is TRBD2 (6 bases). This CDR3 spans 15 amino acids. Trimming pared 5 bases from V and 3 bases from J, leaving 14 bases between. Looked up from germline, CDR1 is MNHEY and CDR2 is SMNVEV (reference sequence). The CDR3 here is CASSPLGGRYNEQFF. The DNA for the CDR3 is TGTGCCAGCAGTCCCCTCGGGGGTCGCTACAATGAGCAGTTCTTC.

The chain couples TRBV5-4 to TRBJ2-1; TRBD2 agrees at 7 bases. Germline V lookup: CDR1 SGHNT, CDR2 YYREEE (reference sequence). The CDR3 contains 16 residues. V lost 1 base to trimming and J lost 10 bases; unmatched junction nucleotides: 14. CDR3 protein: CASSLSAGVAGWEQFF. Here the CDR3 DNA reads TGTGCCAGCAGCTTGTCGGCGGGGGTCGCCGGCTGGGAGCAGTTCTTC.

The chain couples TRBV3-1 (or the pseudogene TRBV3-2) to TRBJ1-4; D is possibly TRBD1 (6 bases). Germline CDR1 and CDR2: LGHDT and YNNKEL (reference sequence). Trimming stripped 4 bases from V and 7 bases from J, with 16 bases between. The CDR3 runs to 15 residues. CDR3 in amino acids: CASSPTPGAGEKLFF. CDR3 DNA: TGTGCCAGCAGCCCCACCCCAGGGGCCGGTGAAAAACTGTTTTTT.

The V and J genes are TRBV7-6 and TRBJ2-5, with TRBD2 matching over 11 bases. With 6 bases clipped from V and 4 bases from J, the junction kept 22 bases outside the gene matches. The CDR3 has 20 amino acids. CDR1 is SGHVS, CDR2 FNYEAQ, per germline. The CDR3 nucleotides read TGTGCCAGCAGTTCCGGTGTGGTAGCGGGGGGGTTAAGTACAGGAGAGACCCAGTACTTC. Its protein product is CASSSGVVAGGLSTGETQYF. Filled out from reference TRBV7-6 and TRBJ2-5, the complete variable domain reads GAGVSQSPRYKVTKRGQDVALRCDPISGHVSLYWYRQALGQGPEFLTYFNYEAQQDKSGLPNDRFSAERPEGSISTLTIQRTEQRDSAMYRCASSSGVVAGGLSTGETQYFGPGTRLLVL.